The present T cell receptor (beta chain) was sequenced within a study of cytomegalovirus exposure and HLA in healthy donors. Study findings and constraints: The study carried out a later analysis of TCR beta sequences. It associated some 18,000 of them with specific HLA alleles at a false discovery rate of 0.05.

Turning to this clone: What it recognizes is unknown.

The PCR contained 60 Vbeta and 13 Jbeta primers. How the authors handled the data: Later reanalysis found approximately 76 million unique TCR beta chains, around 10 million of them shared. TCRdb's copy holds only in-frame clones and misses some; the assay was immunoSEQ multiplex PCR. The V and J calls and clone size are taken from that table; D and trimming were inferred from the DNA. The sample holds about 100,000 clones, approximately 80% seen once. Germline V lookup: CDR1 MNHEY, CDR2 SVGAGI. The V end was cut by 2 bases, the J end by 3 bases, with 15 bases between. This CDR3 region has 16 residues.

The sample taken for sequencing was PBMCs. The sequence came from a male donor in good health and CMV-seronegative. The genes are TRBV6-5 and TRBJ2-3; D possibly corresponds to TRBD2 (7 bases). Here the CDR3 DNA reads TGTGCCAGCAGTTACACTCGGGGGGCGGGTACAGATACGCAGTATTTT. It encodes CASSYTRGAGTDTQYF.